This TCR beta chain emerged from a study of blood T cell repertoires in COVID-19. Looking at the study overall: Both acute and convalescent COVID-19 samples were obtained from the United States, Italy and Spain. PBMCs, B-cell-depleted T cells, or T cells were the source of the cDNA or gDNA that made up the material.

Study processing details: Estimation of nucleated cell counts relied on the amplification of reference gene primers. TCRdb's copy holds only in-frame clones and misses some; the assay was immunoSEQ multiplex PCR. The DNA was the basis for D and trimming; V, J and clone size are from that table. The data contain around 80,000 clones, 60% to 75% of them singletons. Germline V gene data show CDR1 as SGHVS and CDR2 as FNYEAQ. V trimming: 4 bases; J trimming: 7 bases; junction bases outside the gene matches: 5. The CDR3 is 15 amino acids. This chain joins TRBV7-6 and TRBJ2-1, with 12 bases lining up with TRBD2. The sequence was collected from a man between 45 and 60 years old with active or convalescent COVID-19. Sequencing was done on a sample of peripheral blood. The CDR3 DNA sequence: TGTGCCAGCAGCTCTAGCGGGGGGGCCGGGAATGAGCAGTTCTTC. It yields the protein CASSSSGGAGNEQFF.